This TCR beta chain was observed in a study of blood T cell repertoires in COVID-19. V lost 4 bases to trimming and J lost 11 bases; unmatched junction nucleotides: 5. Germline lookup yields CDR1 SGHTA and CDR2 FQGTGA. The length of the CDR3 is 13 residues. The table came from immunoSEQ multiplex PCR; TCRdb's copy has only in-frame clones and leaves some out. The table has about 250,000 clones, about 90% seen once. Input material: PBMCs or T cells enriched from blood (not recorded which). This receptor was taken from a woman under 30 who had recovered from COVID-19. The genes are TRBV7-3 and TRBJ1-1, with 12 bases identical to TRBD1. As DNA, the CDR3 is TGTGCCAGCAGCTCTGGGACAGGGGGCCTGGCTTTCTTT. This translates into CASSSGTGGLAFF.